Listed below are T cell receptor beta chains from one sample, sequenced in a study of blood T cell repertoires in COVID-19. The protocol was immunoSEQ multiplex PCR, while the TCRdb copy is restricted to in-frame clones and leaves out a portion. The profile covers some 170,000 clones, with more than 75% appearing a single time and around 8% taken by the ten largest. Source material: peripheral blood. Receptors originate from a woman in her 70s with acute or convalescent COVID-19. Both conserved end residues are part of each CDR3. The order of the fields is clone size, J gene, D gene, V gene, CDR3 DNA, CDR3 protein. D genes are given only for firm matches. Expanded clones are given a class, and other clones once, few, many or no size at all.

clone_size: -
j_call: TRBJ1-5
d_call: TRBD1
v_call: TRBV30
cdr3_nt: TGTGCCTGGAGCCTCGACAGGGGCCCCAATCAGCCCCAGCATTTT
cdr3_aa: CAWSLDRGPNQPQHF

clone_size: -
j_call: TRBJ2-4
d_call: -
v_call: TRBV7-9
cdr3_nt: TGTGCCAGCAGCTTAGACCAGGGCCAAAACATTCAGTACTTC
cdr3_aa: CASSLDQGQNIQYF

clone_size: -
j_call: TRBJ2-7
d_call: TRBD1
v_call: TRBV7-9
cdr3_nt: TGTGCCAGCAGCTTCTGGGGACAGGGGCCAGAGCAGTACTTC
cdr3_aa: CASSFWGQGPEQYF

clone_size: -
j_call: TRBJ2-5
d_call: -
v_call: TRBV19
cdr3_nt: TGTGCCAGTAGTCCCGACAGGATTCAAGAGACCCAGTACTTC
cdr3_aa: CASSPDRIQETQYF

clone_size: -
j_call: TRBJ1-1
d_call: -
v_call: TRBV5-1
cdr3_nt: TGCGCCAGCAGCTTGGGGAGGGACACTGAAGCTTTCTTT
cdr3_aa: CASSLGRDTEAFF

clone_size: -
j_call: TRBJ2-1
d_call: -
v_call: TRBV24-1
cdr3_nt: TGTGCCACCAGTGCCGGACAAAGTTATGGATCCTACAATGAGCAGTTCTTC
cdr3_aa: CATSAGQSYGSYNEQFF

clone_size: -
j_call: TRBJ2-5
d_call: -
v_call: TRBV19
cdr3_nt: TGTGCCAGTAGTACCCGGACAAATAGGGGAGAGACCCAGTACTTC
cdr3_aa: CASSTRTNRGETQYF

clone_size: -
j_call: TRBJ1-1
d_call: -
v_call: TRBV5-4
cdr3_nt: TGTGCCAGCAGCTCCGATGTAGTAGACAGTTCTTTT
cdr3_aa: CASSSDVVDSSF

clone_size: many
j_call: TRBJ2-3
d_call: TRBD2
v_call: TRBV4-2
cdr3_nt: TGTGCCAGCAGCCCCCGACTAGCGGGGGTCACAGATACGCAGTATTTT
cdr3_aa: CASSPRLAGVTDTQYF

clone_size: -
j_call: TRBJ1-3
d_call: -
v_call: TRBV19
cdr3_nt: TGTGCCAGTAGTATTCCCGTCTCTGGAAACACCATATATTTT
cdr3_aa: CASSIPVSGNTIYF

clone_size: -
j_call: TRBJ2-2
d_call: TRBD1
v_call: TRBV7-2
cdr3_nt: TGTGCCAGCAGCTCGGGACAGCTCGCCGGGGAGCTGTTTTTT
cdr3_aa: CASSSGQLAGELFF

clone_size: once
j_call: TRBJ1-1
d_call: -
v_call: TRBV4-3
cdr3_nt: TGCGCCAGCAGCCAAGACCCCTTAAAAGGGAGGAACACTGAAGCTTTCTTT
cdr3_aa: CASSQDPLKGRNTEAFF

clone_size: -
j_call: TRBJ1-2
d_call: TRBD1
v_call: TRBV7-2
cdr3_nt: TGTGCCAGCAGCTTAGCGCGTGGGACAGGGATTTATGGCTACACCTTC
cdr3_aa: CASSLARGTGIYGYTF

clone_size: -
j_call: TRBJ1-1
d_call: TRBD1
v_call: TRBV3-1/TRBV3-2
cdr3_nt: TGTGCCAGCAGCCTCCGGGACAGCGCTTCTGAAGCTTTCTTT
cdr3_aa: CASSLRDSASEAFF

clone_size: -
j_call: TRBJ1-6
d_call: -
v_call: TRBV30
cdr3_nt: TGTGCCTGGAGATCGAGTAATTCACCCCTCCACTTT
cdr3_aa: CAWRSSNSPLHF

clone_size: -
j_call: TRBJ2-1
d_call: TRBD2
v_call: TRBV20-1
cdr3_nt: TGCAGTGCTAAGGGACTAGATGAGCAGTTCTTC
cdr3_aa: CSAKGLDEQFF

clone_size: -
j_call: TRBJ2-3
d_call: -
v_call: TRBV25-1
cdr3_nt: TGTGCCAGCAGTGAATCAATTGGCCTCACAGATACGCAGTATTTT
cdr3_aa: CASSESIGLTDTQYF

clone_size: -
j_call: TRBJ1-2
d_call: -
v_call: TRBV23-1
cdr3_nt: TGCGCCAGCAGTCGCTGTGCTAACACCTTC
cdr3_aa: CASSRCANTF

clone_size: -
j_call: TRBJ2-7
d_call: TRBD2
v_call: TRBV25-1
cdr3_nt: TGTGCCAGCAGTGAGACCGGGACTAGCTTGTACGAGCAGTACTTC
cdr3_aa: CASSETGTSLYEQYF

clone_size: -
j_call: TRBJ1-2
d_call: -
v_call: TRBV4-3
cdr3_nt: TGCGCCAGCAGCCAAGACGGGGGAGGCTACACCTTC
cdr3_aa: CASSQDGGGYTF

clone_size: -
j_call: TRBJ1-3
d_call: -
v_call: TRBV6-5
cdr3_nt: TGTGCCAGCAGTTACGACAACTCTGGAAACACCATATATTTT
cdr3_aa: CASSYDNSGNTIYF

clone_size: -
j_call: TRBJ2-1
d_call: TRBD2
v_call: TRBV7-4
cdr3_nt: TGTGCCAGCAGCTGTCCGACTAGCGGGGGGTGTTCCTCCTACAATGAGCAGTTCTTC
cdr3_aa: CASSCPTSGGCSSYNEQFF

clone_size: few
j_call: TRBJ2-2
d_call: -
v_call: TRBV4-1
cdr3_nt: TGCGCCAGCAGCCCGTCGGACAGCCTCACCGGGGAGCTGTTTTTT
cdr3_aa: CASSPSDSLTGELFF

clone_size: -
j_call: TRBJ2-2
d_call: TRBD2
v_call: TRBV6-6
cdr3_nt: TGTGCCAGCAGTTACGGGGGGGGACGAACCGGGGAGCTGTTTTTT
cdr3_aa: CASSYGGGRTGELFF